A single TCR beta chain is shown here with its context. The record originates from a study of CD8 T cells in Susac syndrome. Negative isolation yielded the CD8+ and CD4+ T cells, while FACS enriched the TEMRA cells. The CDR3 is made up of 16 amino acids. The junction had 8 bases not matched to a gene; V was cut back by 6 bases and J by 6 bases. Germline V gives CDR1 MNHEY, CDR2 SMNVEV (reference sequence). The authors reverse transcribed about 0.5 to 1 ug RNA with random hexamers. With immunoSEQ multiplex PCR, TCR beta CDR3 was amplified across 54 Vbeta and 13 Jbeta. TCRdb independently ran MiXCR on the immunoSEQ multiplex PCR reads; one entry per CDR3 protein. The table shows about 300,000 distinct CDR3 sequences, with around 85% occurring only once.

This chain uses TRBV27 with TRBJ2-2; 12 nucleotides align to TRBD2. The origin of this receptor is a human donor with multiple sclerosis. The sequenced sample was CD8+ T cells from PBMCs. The CDR3 loop reads CASSILAGGGPGELFF. The CDR3 DNA sequence: TGTGCCAGCAGCATACTAGCGGGAGGAGGCCCCGGGGAGCTGTTTTTT.